Listed here are 26 T cell receptor beta chains from one sample, sequenced in a study of T cell repertoires in cytomegalovirus infection. TCRdb reanalysed the reads using MiXCR and keeps one entry per CDR3 protein. This sample has around 740,000 distinct CDR3 sequences; less than 40% occur once, and the top ten carry under 3%. The sample taken for sequencing was PBMCs. The origin of the receptors is a human donor in good health (CMV status not recorded). Some clones in this sample may be carry-over from other donors' samples.

The chain carries TRBV6-8 and TRBJ2-3; TRBD2 agrees at 10 bases. This CDR3 spans 15 amino acids. Germline CDR1 is MNHGY and CDR2 is SAAAGT. V trimming: 6 bases; J trimming: 1 base; junction bases outside the gene matches: 4. As DNA, the CDR3 is TGTGCCAGCAGGGGGGGGACTAGCGGCACAGATACGCAGTATTTT. This codes for CASRGGTSGTDTQYF.

This clonotype was detected a few times. This chain uses TRBV27 with TRBJ2-7, with D uncertain. Germline V gene data show CDR1 as MNHEY and CDR2 as SMNVEV (reference sequence). The CDR3 totals 15 residues. Trimming removed 3 bases from V and 7 bases from J, with 19 bases in between. The CDR3 DNA sequence: TGTGCCAGCAGTTTTAGCCGAGGTCCTACCCTTGAGCAGTACTTC. This gives the protein CASSFSRGPTLEQYF.

The chain uses TRBV24-1 and TRBJ2-5; TRBD1 aligns across 8 bases. The germline CDR1 and CDR2 sequences are KGHDR and SFDVKD. The CDR3 consists of 13 residues. Losses at the gene ends were 3 bases for V and 9 bases for J; bases not matched to a gene: 5. The DNA of the CDR3 is TGTGCCACCAGTGATAGGACAGGGTCCGCCCAGTACTTC. Its protein is CATSDRTGSAQYF.

The chain links TRBV6-6 to TRBJ1-1; 8 positions match TRBD1. The CDR3 has 15 amino acids. J gave up 5 bases and V 7 bases, and 12 bases lay outside the gene matches. CDR1 is MNHNY and CDR2 is SVGAGI in the germline V gene (reference sequence). The CDR3 DNA reads TGTGCCAGCAACCACAGAGGACAGGGAGGAACTGAAGCTTTCTTT. Translating it yields CASNHRGQGGTEAFF.

This clonotype was seen more than once but under ten times. The gene calls are TRBV7-2 and TRBJ2-1, with D perhaps TRBD1 or TRBD2 (8 bases each). The CDR3 is 18 amino acids. V was trimmed by 4 bases and J by 2 bases, leaving 21 bases between them. Germline V gene sequence: CDR1 SGHTA, CDR2 FQGNSA. CDR3 residues: CASSSRGLAGKTYNEQFF. The CDR3 DNA follows: TGTGCCAGCAGCTCCAGGGGGCTAGCGGGTAAGACCTACAATGAGCAGTTCTTC.

About this clonotype itself: Because the CDR3 is missing its conserved closing phenylalanine or tryptophan, this is likely a read error. The CDR3 coding sequence is TGTGCCAGTAGTATTGGGCTAGCGACGGATACGCAGTATTCT. The encoded protein is CASSIGLATDTQYS. J is TRBJ2-3 and V is TRBV19; D might be TRBD2 (6 bases). The CDR3 sequence is 14 residues long. CDR1 and CDR2 from the germline V gene are LNHDA and SQIVND (reference sequence). Trimming took 3 bases from V and 6 from J, leaving 13 bases between them.

As regards this clonotype: The junction shows a germline mismatch at one end, possibly a read error. This chain connects TRBV12-3 or TRBV12-4 to TRBJ1-4; D uncertain. The CDR3 runs to 13 residues. In DNA, the CDR3 is TGTGCCAGCAGTGGAGGAACTAATGAAAACCTGTTTTTT. Translated: CASSGGTNENLFF.

The chain is built from TRBV19 and TRBJ2-2; TRBD2 matches 10 bases. This CDR3 contains 16 residues. Germline lookup yields CDR1 LNHDA and CDR2 SQIVND (reference sequence). J gave up 3 bases and V 7 bases, and 8 bases lay outside the gene matches. This CDR3 is CASTGRLAGDTGELFF. CDR3 coding DNA: TGTGCCAGTACCGGCAGGCTAGCGGGAGACACCGGGGAGCTGTTTTTT.

The V gene is TRBV20-1, the J gene TRBJ1-5; the match to TRBD1 covers 8 bases. V was pared by 2 bases and J by 2 bases, with 8 bases of the junction left unmatched. The CDR3 is 16 residues long. Germline CDR1 DFQATT, CDR2 SNEGSKA (reference sequence). The CDR3 DNA sequence: TGCAGTGCTAGACACTCCGGGACAGGCGGCAATCAGCCCCAGCATTTT. Amino acid sequence: CSARHSGTGGNQPQHF.

A few counts support this clonotype. An end of the junction differs from the germline gene, which may be a read error. The rearrangement joins TRBV7-7 to TRBJ2-2; D is uncertain. The CDR3 totals 14 residues. The germline gives CDR1 SSHAT, CDR2 FNYEAQ (reference sequence). The CDR3 nucleotides read TGTGCTAGCAGCAACTATGGGCGAGCCGGGGAGCTGTTTTTT. This encodes CASSNYGRAGELFF.

This chain connects TRBV7-9 to TRBJ2-5, with D maybe TRBD2 (6 bases). Germline-derived CDR1 and CDR2 are SEHNR and FQNEAQ (reference sequence). This CDR3 spans 18 amino acids. V dropped 2 bases and J dropped 3 bases, with 22 bases sitting between them. The CDR3 coding sequence is TGTGCCAGCAGCTTACCGCCCACGGGACTGCCGGATAAAGAGACCCAGTACTTC. Protein product: CASSLPPTGLPDKETQYF.

The chain couples TRBV7-3 to TRBJ2-1; D gene uncertain. This CDR3 contains 14 residues. Trimming cost V 2 bases and J 2 bases, with 7 bases left between them. The germline gives CDR1 SGHTA, CDR2 FQGTGA. The CDR3 region has the DNA TGTGCCAGCAGCTTATTCCCAACCTACAATGAGCAGTTCTTC. Translated, it gives CASSLFPTYNEQFF.

This chain joins TRBV6-2 or TRBV6-3 and TRBJ2-1; D perhaps matches TRBD2 (6 bases). V lost 0 bases and J 15 bases, leaving 9 bases between the germline ends. The length of the CDR3 is 11 residues. CDR1 MNHEY and CDR2 SVGEGT come from the germline V gene. Written as DNA, the CDR3 is TGTGCCAGCAGTTACTCTGGCGGGGCGTTCTTC. This encodes CASSYSGGAFF.

Regarding this clonotype: Since the CDR3 does not end with the conserved phenylalanine or tryptophan, this likely comes from a read error. The chain uses TRBV12-3 or TRBV12-4 and TRBJ2-5; 7 nucleotides match TRBD1. V lost 2 bases to trimming and J lost 0 bases; unmatched junction nucleotides: 3. The CDR3 sequence is 15 residues long. CDR3 amino acids: CASSLPGTDQETQYL. The CDR3 region has the DNA TGTGCCAGCAGTTTACCTGGGACAGACCAAGAGACCCAGTACTTA.

This sequence joins TRBV5-6 and TRBJ2-1; no clear D. This CDR3 comprises 14 residues. The V and J ends lost 1 base and 2 bases respectively, with 7 bases between them. Germline CDR1 and CDR2: SGHDT and YYEEEE. Written as DNA, the CDR3 is TGTGCCAGCAGCTTGCTTCCGACCTACAATGAGCAGTTCTTC. Translating it yields CASSLLPTYNEQFF.

The V gene is TRBV7-9, the J gene TRBJ2-7; D possibly matches TRBD1 or TRBD2 (5 bases each). From germline, CDR1 is SEHNR and CDR2 FQNEAQ (reference sequence). Deletions cut 10 bases from V and 1 base from J, with 14 bases between. The CDR3 loop spans 13 amino acids. CDR3 region: CATRARESYEQYF. For the CDR3, the DNA is TGTGCCACCAGGGCCAGGGAGTCCTACGAGCAGTACTTC. Full variable domain (outside the CDR3, taken from reference TRBV7-9 and TRBJ2-7): DTGVSQNPRHKITKRGQNVTFRCDPISEHNRLYWYRQTLGQGPEFLTYFQNEAQLEKSRLLSDRFSAERPKGSFSTLEIQRTEQGDSAMYLCATRARESYEQYFGPGTRLTVT.

This clonotype appeared a few times. The V and J genes are TRBV6-2 or TRBV6-3 and TRBJ1-2, with 7 bases matching TRBD1. Trimming removed 4 bases from V and 4 bases from J; junction bases left unmatched: 6. CDR3 length: 14 amino acids. Germline V CDR1 and CDR2: MNHEY, SVGEGT. The DNA of the CDR3 is TGTGCCAGCAGTTGGGACAGTCCCCTCTATGGCTACACCTTC. As protein: CASSWDSPLYGYTF.

This clonotype showed up just a few times. The V gene is TRBV28, the J gene TRBJ1-1, with 7 bases lining up with TRBD1. Germline-derived CDR1 and CDR2 are MDHEN and SYDVKM. CDR3 size: 16 residues. The ends lost 8 bases at V and 0 bases at J; junction bases unmatched: 12. CDR3 amino acids: CASSGAHRGMNTEAFF. The CDR3 coding sequence is TGTGCCAGCTCCGGGGCCCACAGGGGAATGAACACTGAAGCTTTCTTT.

The V and J genes are TRBV28 and TRBJ1-5; no clear D. This CDR3 spans 14 amino acids. Looked up from germline, CDR1 is MDHEN and CDR2 is SYDVKM. The V gene lost 3 bases and the J gene lost 6 bases, with 12 bases spanning the gap. The CDR3 coding sequence is TGTGCCAGCAGTTTGCCACTTAACAGTCAGCCCCAGCATTTT. This translates into CASSLPLNSQPQHF.

This clonotype has only a few counts. V is TRBV19 and J is TRBJ1-2; no clear D gene. Germline V gene sequence: CDR1 LNHDA, CDR2 SQIVND (reference sequence). This CDR3 comprises 13 residues. Trimming took 7 bases from V and 0 from J, leaving 9 bases between them. The CDR3 nucleotides read TGTGCCAGTACGAGGAATTCTAACTATGGCTACACCTTC. It is translated as CASTRNSNYGYTF.

This clonotype was observed a handful of times. The V call is TRBV14, the J call TRBJ2-5; the D is unclear. The CDR3 consists of 15 residues. V lost 6 bases to trimming and J lost 1 base, with 15 bases between them. Per germline, CDR1 SGHDN and CDR2 FVKESK. CDR3 sequence (DNA): TGTGCCAGCAGTCTGCGATTCTCAGGCCAAGAGACCCAGTACTTC. This encodes CASSLRFSGQETQYF.

This clonotype was counted a few times. This rearrangement joins TRBV7-3 to TRBJ1-1, with a tentative D call TRBD1 (5 bases). Deletions cut 5 bases from V and 0 bases from J, with 16 bases between. This CDR3 has 16 residues. Germline CDR1 is SGHTA and CDR2 is FQGTGA. The CDR3 DNA reads TGTGCCAGCAGCCCGTCCAGAGACAGACTGAACACTGAAGCTTTCTTT. Its protein is CASSPSRDRLNTEAFF. Combining the CDR3 with reference TRBV7-3 and TRBJ1-1 gives the whole variable domain GAGVSQTPSNKVTEKGKYVELRCDPISGHTALYWYRQSLGQGPEFLIYFQGTGAADDSGLPNDRFFAVRPEGSVSTLKIQRTERGDSAVYLCASSPSRDRLNTEAFFGQGTRLTVV.

This clonotype was counted between two and nine times. The chain uses TRBV6-1 and TRBJ1-5; D gene unclear. CDR3 length: 15 residues. V lost 6 bases and J 0 bases, leaving 12 bases between the germline ends. Germline V lookup: CDR1 MNHNS, CDR2 SASEGT. Here the CDR3 reads CASRFTTYSNQPQHF. The CDR3, as DNA: TGTGCCAGCAGATTCACAACGTATAGCAATCAGCCCCAGCATTTT.

V usage is TRBV6-2 or TRBV6-3 and J usage is TRBJ1-5; D uncertain. Germline CDR1 is MNHEY and CDR2 is SVGEGT. This CDR3 spans 15 amino acids. Trimming left V 5 bases short and J 3 bases short, with 14 bases between. The CDR3 sequence is CASSKQKQYNQPQHF. CDR3 DNA sequence: TGTGCCAGCAGTAAACAGAAGCAATACAATCAGCCCCAGCATTTT.

The chain joins TRBV12-3 or TRBV12-4 to TRBJ1-5; 7 bases are a match to TRBD1. Trimming cost V 6 bases and J 0 bases; bases outside gene matches: 8. The length of the CDR3 is 16 residues. The CDR3 nucleotides read TGTGCCAGCAGCACGGGACAGCAGTATAGCAATCAGCCCCAGCATTTT. This encodes CASSTGQQYSNQPQHF.

The chain joins TRBV10-3 to TRBJ1-1, with D possibly matching TRBD1 (5 bases). This CDR3 comprises 12 residues. Deletions cut 4 bases from V and 4 bases from J, with 7 bases between. Germline loops: CDR1 ENHRY, CDR2 SYGVKD. The CDR3 bases are TGTGCCATCAGTGCCCAGGGCACTGAAGCTTTCTTT. This translates into CAISAQGTEAFF.